This T cell receptor beta chain was retrieved from a study of blood T cell repertoires in COVID-19. For the study at large: Sources were T cells, B-cell-depleted T cells, or PBMCs; the material itself was cDNA or gDNA.

The authors' processing: Reference gene primer amplification gave estimated nucleated cell counts. The data were produced by immunoSEQ multiplex PCR, yet TCRdb's version contains in-frame clones alone and is incomplete. V, J and clone size were drawn from that table, and D and trimming were deduced from the DNA. The sample carries over 60,000 clones, around 86% recorded once. The CDR3 is 13 residues long. CDR1 is MNHEY and CDR2 is SVGAGI in the germline V gene. With 10 bases clipped from V and 6 bases from J, the junction kept 11 bases outside the gene matches. J is TRBJ1-2 and V is TRBV6-5; TRBD1 matches at 7 bases. The sequence was obtained from a man aged 70 or older with active or convalescent COVID-19. The specimen was peripheral blood. The CDR3 coding sequence is TGTGCCATAACAGGGGCGGGTTGGGATGGCTACACCTTC. Its protein product is CAITGAGWDGYTF.